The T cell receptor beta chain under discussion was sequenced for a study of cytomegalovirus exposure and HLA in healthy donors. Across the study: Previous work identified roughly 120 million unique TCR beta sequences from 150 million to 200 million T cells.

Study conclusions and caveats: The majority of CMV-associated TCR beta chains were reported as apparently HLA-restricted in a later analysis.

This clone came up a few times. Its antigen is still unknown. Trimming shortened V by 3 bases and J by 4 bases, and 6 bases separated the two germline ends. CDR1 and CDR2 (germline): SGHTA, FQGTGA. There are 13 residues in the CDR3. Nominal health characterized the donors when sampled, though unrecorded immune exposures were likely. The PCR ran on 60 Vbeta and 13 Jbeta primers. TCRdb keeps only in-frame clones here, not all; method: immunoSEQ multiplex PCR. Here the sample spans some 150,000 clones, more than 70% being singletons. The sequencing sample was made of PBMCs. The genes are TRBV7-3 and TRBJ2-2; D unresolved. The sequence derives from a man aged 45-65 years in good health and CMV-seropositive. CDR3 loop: CASSLSGTGELFF. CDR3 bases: TGTGCCAGCAGCTTGTCAGGCACCGGGGAGCTGTTTTTT.